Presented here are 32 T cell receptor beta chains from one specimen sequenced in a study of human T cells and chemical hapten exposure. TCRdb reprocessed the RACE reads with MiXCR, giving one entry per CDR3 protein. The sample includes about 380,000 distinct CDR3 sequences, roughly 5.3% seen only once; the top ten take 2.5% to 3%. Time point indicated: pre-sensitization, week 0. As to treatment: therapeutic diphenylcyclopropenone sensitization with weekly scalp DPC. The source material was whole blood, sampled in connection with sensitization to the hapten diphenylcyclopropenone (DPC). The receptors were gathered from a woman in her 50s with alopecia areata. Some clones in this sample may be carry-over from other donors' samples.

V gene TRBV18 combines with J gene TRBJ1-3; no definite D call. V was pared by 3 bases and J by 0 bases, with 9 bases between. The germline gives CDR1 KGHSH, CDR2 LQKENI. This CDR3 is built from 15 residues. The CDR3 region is CASSPPGFSGNTIYF. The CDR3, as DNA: TGTGCCAGCTCACCGCCGGGGTTCTCTGGAAACACCATATATTTT.

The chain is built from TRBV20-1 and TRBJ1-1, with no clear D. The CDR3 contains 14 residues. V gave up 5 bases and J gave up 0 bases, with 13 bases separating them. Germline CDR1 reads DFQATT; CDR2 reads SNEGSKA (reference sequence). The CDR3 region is CSAQISGMNTEAFF. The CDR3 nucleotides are TGCAGTGCTCAGATTTCGGGGATGAACACTGAAGCTTTCTTT.

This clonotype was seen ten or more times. The CDR3 reads CASSPNTDEQFF. CDR3 DNA: TGTGCCAGCAGCCCTAATACCGATGAGCAGTTCTTC. This rearrangement joins TRBV12-3 or TRBV12-4 to TRBJ2-1; D is undetermined. This CDR3 comprises 12 residues. V lost 6 bases and J lost 8, with 11 bases in between.

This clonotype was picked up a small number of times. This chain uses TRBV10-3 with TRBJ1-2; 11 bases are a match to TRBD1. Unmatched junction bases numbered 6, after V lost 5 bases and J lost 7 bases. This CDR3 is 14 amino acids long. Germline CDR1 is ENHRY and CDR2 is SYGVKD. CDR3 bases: TGTGCCATCAGTCCGGGACAGGGGGTTTCTGGCTACACCTTC. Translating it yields CAISPGQGVSGYTF.

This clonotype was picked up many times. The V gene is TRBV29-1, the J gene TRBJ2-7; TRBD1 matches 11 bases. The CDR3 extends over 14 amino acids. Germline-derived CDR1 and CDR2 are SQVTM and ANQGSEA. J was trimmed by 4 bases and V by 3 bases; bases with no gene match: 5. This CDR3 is CSVDPGQGGYEQYF. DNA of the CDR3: TGCAGCGTTGACCCGGGACAGGGGGGATACGAGCAGTACTTC.

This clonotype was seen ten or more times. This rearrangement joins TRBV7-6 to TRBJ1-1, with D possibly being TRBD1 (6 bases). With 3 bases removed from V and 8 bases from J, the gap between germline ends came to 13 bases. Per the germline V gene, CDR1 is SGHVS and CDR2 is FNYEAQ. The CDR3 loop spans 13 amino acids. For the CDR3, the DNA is TGTGCCAGCAGCTTTGGTTCGGACAGCGAAGCTTTCTTT. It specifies CASSFGSDSEAFF.

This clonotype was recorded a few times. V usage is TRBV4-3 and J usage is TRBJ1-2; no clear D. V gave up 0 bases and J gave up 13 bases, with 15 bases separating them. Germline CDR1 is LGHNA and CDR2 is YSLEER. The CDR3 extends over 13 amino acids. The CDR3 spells CASSQDAVTQSTF. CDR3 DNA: TGCGCCAGCAGCCAAGACGCCGTAACTCAGTCCACCTTC.

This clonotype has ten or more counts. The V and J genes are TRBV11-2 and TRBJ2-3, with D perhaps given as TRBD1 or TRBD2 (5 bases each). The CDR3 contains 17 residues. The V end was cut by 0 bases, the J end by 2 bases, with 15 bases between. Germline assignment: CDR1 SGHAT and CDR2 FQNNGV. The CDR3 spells CASSLDLTADPTDTQYF. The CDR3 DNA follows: TGTGCCAGCAGCTTAGATCTGACAGCGGATCCCACAGATACGCAGTATTTT.

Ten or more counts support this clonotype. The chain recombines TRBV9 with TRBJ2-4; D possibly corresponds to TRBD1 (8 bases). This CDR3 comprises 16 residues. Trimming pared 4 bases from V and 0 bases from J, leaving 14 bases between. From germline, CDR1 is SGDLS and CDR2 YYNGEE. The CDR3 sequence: CASSPHRGGAKNIQYF. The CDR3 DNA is TGTGCCAGCAGCCCACACAGGGGGGGAGCCAAAAACATTCAGTACTTC.

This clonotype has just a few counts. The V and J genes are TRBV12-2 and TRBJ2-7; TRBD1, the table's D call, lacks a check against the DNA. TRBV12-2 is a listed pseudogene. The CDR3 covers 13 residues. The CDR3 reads CASRLDLRDEQYF. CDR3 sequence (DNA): TGTGCAAGTCGCTTGGACCTCCGGGACGAGCAGTACTTC.

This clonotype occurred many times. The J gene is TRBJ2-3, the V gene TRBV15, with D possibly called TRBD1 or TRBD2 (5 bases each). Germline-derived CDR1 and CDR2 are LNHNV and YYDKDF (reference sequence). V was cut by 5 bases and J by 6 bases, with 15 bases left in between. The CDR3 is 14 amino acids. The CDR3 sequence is CATSGHPGQDTQYF. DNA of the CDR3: TGTGCCACCAGCGGGCATCCGGGGCAGGATACGCAGTATTTT.

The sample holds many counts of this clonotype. CDR3 nucleotides: TGTGCCAGCAGTGGAAGTAATAGCAATCAGCCCCAGCATTTT. Its protein is CASSGSNSNQPQHF. The genes are TRBV2 and TRBJ1-5; D uncertain. The CDR3 extends over 14 amino acids. V was trimmed by 4 bases and J by 0 bases, leaving 7 bases between them. The V gene's germline CDR1 is SNHLY and CDR2 FYNNEI. The full variable domain, completed using reference TRBV2 and TRBJ1-5, is EPEVTQTPSHQVTQMGQEVILRCVPISNHLYFYWYRQILGQKVEFLVSFYNNEISEKSEIFDDQFSVERPDGSNFTLKIRSTKLEDSAMYFCASSGSNSNQPQHFGDGTRLSIL.

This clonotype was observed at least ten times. The CDR3 DNA follows: TGTGCCATCAGTGCTACTACTGGGGCGGGGCCCACAGATACGCAGTATTTT. This translates into CAISATTGAGPTDTQYF. The chain recombines TRBV10-3 with TRBJ2-3, with a weak D call TRBD2 (6 bases). V lost 4 bases and J 2 bases, leaving 19 bases between the germline ends. CDR1 is ENHRY and CDR2 is SYGVKD in the germline V gene. The CDR3 covers 17 residues.

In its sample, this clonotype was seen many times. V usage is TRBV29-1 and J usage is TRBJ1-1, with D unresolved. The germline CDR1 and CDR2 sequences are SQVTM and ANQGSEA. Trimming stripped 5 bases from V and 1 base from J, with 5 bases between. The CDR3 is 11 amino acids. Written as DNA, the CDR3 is TGCAGCGTTCAGCGGAACACTGAAGCTTTCTTT. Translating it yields CSVQRNTEAFF.

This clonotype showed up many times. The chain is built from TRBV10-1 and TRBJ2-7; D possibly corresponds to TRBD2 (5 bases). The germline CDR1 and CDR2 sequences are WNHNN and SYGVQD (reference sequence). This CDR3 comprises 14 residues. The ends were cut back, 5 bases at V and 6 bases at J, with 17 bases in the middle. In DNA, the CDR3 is TGCGCCAGCAGTAATGCGGGCGACCGGGGCGAGCAGTACTTC. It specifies CASSNAGDRGEQYF.

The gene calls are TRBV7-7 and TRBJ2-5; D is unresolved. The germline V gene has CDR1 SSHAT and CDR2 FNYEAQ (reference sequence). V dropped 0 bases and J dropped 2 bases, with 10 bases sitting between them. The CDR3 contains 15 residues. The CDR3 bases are TGTGCCAGCAGCTTAGCGTACGGCGGACAAGAGACCCAGTACTTC. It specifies CASSLAYGGQETQYF.

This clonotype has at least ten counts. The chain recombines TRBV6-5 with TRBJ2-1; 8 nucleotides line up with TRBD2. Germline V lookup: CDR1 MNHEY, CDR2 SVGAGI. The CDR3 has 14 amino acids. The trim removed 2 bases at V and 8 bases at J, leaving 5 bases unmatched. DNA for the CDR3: TGTGCCAGCAGTTACACGGGAGGGAACTATGAGCAGTTCTTC. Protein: CASSYTGGNYEQFF.

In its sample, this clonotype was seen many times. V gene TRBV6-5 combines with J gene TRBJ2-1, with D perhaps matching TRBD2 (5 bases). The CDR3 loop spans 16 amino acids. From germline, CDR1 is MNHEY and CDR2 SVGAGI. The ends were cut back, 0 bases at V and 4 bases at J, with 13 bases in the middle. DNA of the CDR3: TGTGCCAGCAGTTACTCGAAGATAGGACTTTACAATGAGCAGTTCTTC. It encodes CASSYSKIGLYNEQFF.

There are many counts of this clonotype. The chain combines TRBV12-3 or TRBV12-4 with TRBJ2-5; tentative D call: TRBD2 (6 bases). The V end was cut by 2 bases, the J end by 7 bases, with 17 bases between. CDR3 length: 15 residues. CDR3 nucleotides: TGTGCCAGCAGTTTAAGAGGGACTTTAGCTTGGACCCAGTACTTC. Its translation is CASSLRGTLAWTQYF.

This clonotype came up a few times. The DNA for the CDR3 is TGTGCCAGCAGCGGTGGGGGATTCGGGGAGCTGTTTTTT. It yields the protein CASSGGGFGELFF. The chain links TRBV7-2 to TRBJ2-2; the D gene could be TRBD1 or TRBD2 (5 bases each). Germline values: CDR1 SGHTA, CDR2 FQGNSA. CDR3 length: 13 amino acids. The V end lost 5 bases, the J end lost 7 bases, and 11 bases lay between the germline ends. Variable domain in full (rest from reference TRBV7-2 and TRBJ2-2): GAGVSQSPSNKVTEKGKDVELRCDPISGHTALYWYRQSLGQGLEFLIYFQGNSAPDKSGLPSDRFSAERTGGSVSTLTIQRTQQEDSAVYLCASSGGGFGELFFGEGSRLTVL.

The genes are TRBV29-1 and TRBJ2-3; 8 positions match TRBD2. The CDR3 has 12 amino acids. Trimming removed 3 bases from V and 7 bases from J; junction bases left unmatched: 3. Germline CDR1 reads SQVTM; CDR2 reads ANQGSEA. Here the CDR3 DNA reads TGCAGCGTTGAGACTAGCGCCAATACGCAGTATTTT. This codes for CSVETSANTQYF.

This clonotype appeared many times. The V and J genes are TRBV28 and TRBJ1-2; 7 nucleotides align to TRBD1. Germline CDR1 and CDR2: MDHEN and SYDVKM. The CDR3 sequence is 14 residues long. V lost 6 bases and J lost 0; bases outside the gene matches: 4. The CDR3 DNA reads TGTGCCAGCAGGGGACAGTCCTCTAACTATGGCTACACCTTC. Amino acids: CASRGQSSNYGYTF.

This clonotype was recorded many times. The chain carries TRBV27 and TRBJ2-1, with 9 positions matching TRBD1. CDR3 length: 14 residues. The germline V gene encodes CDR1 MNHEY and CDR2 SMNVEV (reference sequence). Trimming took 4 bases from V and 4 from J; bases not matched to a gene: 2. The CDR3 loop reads CASSWGQGYNEQFF. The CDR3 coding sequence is TGTGCCAGCAGTTGGGGACAGGGATACAATGAGCAGTTCTTC.

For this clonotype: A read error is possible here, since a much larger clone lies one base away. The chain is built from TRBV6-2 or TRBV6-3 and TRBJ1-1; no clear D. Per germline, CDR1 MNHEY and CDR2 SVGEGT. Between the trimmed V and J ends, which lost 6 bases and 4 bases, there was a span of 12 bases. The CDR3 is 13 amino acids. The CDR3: CASRRKGGTEAFF. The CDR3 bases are TGTGCCAGCAGGCGGAAAGGCGGCACTGAAGCTTTCTTT.

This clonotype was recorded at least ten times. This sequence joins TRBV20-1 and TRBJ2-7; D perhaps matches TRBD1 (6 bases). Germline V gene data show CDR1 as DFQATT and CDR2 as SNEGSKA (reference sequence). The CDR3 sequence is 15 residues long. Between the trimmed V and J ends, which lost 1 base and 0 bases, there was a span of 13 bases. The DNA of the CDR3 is TGCAGTGCTAGAGTAGGTAGGGGGAACTCCTACGAGCAGTACTTC. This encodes CSARVGRGNSYEQYF.

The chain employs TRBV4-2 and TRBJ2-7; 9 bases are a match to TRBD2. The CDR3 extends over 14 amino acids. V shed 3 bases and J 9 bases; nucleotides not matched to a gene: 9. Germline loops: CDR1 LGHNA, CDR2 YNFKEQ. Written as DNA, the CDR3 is TGTGCCAGCAGCCAGACTAGCGGAAGCCGTGGGCAGTACTTC. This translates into CASSQTSGSRGQYF.

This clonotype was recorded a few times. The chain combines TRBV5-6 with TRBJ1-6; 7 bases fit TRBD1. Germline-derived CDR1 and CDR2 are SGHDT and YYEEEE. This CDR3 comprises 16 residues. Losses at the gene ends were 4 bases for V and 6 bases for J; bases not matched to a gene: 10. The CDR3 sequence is CASSPLTGRSNSPLHF. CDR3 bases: TGTGCCAGCAGCCCCCTGACAGGGAGAAGTAATTCACCCCTCCACTTT.

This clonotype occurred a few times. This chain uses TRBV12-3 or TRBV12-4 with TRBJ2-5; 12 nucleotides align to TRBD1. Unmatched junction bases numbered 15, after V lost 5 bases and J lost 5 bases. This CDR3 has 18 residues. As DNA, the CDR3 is TGTGCCAGCAGTCCCGGGACAGGGGGCGCTAAGTCCGGGGAGACCCAGTACTTC. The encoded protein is CASSPGTGGAKSGETQYF.

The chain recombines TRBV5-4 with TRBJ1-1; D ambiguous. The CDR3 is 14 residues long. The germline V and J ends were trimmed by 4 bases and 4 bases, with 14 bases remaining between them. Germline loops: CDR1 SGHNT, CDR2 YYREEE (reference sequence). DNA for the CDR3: TGTGCCAGCAGCGCGGACCCCGGCGGCACTGAAGCTTTCTTT. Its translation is CASSADPGGTEAFF.

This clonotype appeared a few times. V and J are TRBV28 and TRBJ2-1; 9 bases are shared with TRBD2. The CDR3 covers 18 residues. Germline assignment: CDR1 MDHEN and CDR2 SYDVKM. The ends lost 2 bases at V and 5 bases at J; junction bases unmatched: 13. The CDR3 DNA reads TGTGCCAGCAGTTTAAACTTTCCGCGGCTAGCGGGAAACAATGAGCAGTTCTTC. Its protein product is CASSLNFPRLAGNNEQFF.

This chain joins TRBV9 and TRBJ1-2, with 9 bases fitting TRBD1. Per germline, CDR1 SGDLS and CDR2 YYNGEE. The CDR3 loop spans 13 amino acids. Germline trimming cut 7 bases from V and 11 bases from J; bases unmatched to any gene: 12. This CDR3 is CASWSGVDRGYTF. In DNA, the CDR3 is TGTGCCAGCTGGTCAGGTGTGGACAGGGGATACACCTTC.

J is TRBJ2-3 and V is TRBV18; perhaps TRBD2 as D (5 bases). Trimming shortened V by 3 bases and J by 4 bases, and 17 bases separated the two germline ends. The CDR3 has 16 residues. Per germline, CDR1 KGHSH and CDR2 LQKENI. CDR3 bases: TGTGCCAGCTCACCCTTGGCCGGGCTAGCCGCAGATACGCAGTATTTT. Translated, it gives CASSPLAGLAADTQYF.